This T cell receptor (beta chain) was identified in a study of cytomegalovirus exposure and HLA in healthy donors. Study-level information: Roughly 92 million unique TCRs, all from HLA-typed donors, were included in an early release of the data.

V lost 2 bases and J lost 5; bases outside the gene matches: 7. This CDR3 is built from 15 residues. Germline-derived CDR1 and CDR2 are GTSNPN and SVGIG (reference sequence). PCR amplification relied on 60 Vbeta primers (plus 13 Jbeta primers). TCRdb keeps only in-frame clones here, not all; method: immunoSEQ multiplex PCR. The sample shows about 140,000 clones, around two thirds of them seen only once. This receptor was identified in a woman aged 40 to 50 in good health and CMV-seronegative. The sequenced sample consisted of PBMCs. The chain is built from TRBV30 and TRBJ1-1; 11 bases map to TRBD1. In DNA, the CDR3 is TGTGCCTGGAGTCGGGGGACAGGGGGGAGGACTGAAGCTTTCTTT. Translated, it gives CAWSRGTGGRTEAFF.